The 3 T cell receptor beta chains presented below share a single source sample, sequenced in a study of T cell responses to AZD1222 COVID-19 vaccine. Profiled with immunoSEQ multiplex PCR; TCRdb holds only in-frame clones, not every one. The profile shows approximately 200,000 clones, roughly 94% of them singletons. The material was peripheral blood, obtained 28 days after the second dose of the MenACWY control vaccine. The receptors shown here come from an adult who received the MenACWY meningococcal vaccine as a control.

The V gene is TRBV21-1, the J gene TRBJ1-5. TRBV21-1 is marked as a pseudogene. The CDR3 covers 18 residues. Here the CDR3 DNA reads TGTGCCAGCAGCATCCTGGACTGTGTGGGGACTAGCAATCAGCCCCAGCATTTT. It codes for CASSILDCVGTSNQPQHF.

The genes are TRBV6-6 and TRBJ1-1, with 8 bases matching TRBD1. With 2 bases clipped from V and 5 bases from J, the junction kept 4 bases outside the gene matches. CDR3 length: 14 amino acids. Germline lookup yields CDR1 MNHNY and CDR2 SVGAGI (reference sequence). For the CDR3, the DNA is TGTGCCAGCAGTTACGACAGGGGCGGAACTGAAGCTTTCTTT. Translating gives CASSYDRGGTEAFF.

This sequence joins TRBV7-9 and TRBJ2-7; possible D gene TRBD1, 6 bases. Between the trimmed V and J ends, which lost 5 bases and 6 bases, there was a span of 14 bases. This CDR3 comprises 13 residues. The V gene's germline CDR1 is SEHNR and CDR2 FQNEAQ (reference sequence). The CDR3: CASSPTGSGEQYF. CDR3 in DNA: TGTGCCAGCAGCCCTACAGGGTCCGGCGAGCAGTACTTC.